This T cell receptor beta chain was sequenced during a study of cytomegalovirus exposure and HLA in healthy donors. Study context: A subsequent analysis reported that the 95 to 150 validation repertoires were produced on the same platform that had also been used for the roughly 670 first-cohort repertoires.

Here immunoSEQ multiplex PCR was the method, and the copy in TCRdb shows in-frame clones only, minus some. The sample gives 150,000 to 200,000 clones, around 86% of which show up once; about 1.5% is in the top ten. This clone was observed a few times. The antigen remains undetermined. Study results and limitations: For cytomegalovirus status, the classifier reportedly gave diagnoses with high specificity and sensitivity.

The junction had 7 bases not matched to a gene; V was cut back by 5 bases and J by 3 bases. Germline-derived CDR1 and CDR2 are SGHVS and FQNEAQ. The CDR3 contains 15 residues. Sequencing was performed on PBMCs. The V gene is TRBV7-8, the J gene TRBJ2-7; 10 nucleotides match TRBD2. The TCR sequence derives from a woman younger than 30 in good health and CMV-seronegative. CDR3 region: CASSPNSGGFYEQYF. In nucleotides, the CDR3 is TGTGCCAGCAGCCCCAATAGCGGGGGGTTCTACGAGCAGTACTTC.